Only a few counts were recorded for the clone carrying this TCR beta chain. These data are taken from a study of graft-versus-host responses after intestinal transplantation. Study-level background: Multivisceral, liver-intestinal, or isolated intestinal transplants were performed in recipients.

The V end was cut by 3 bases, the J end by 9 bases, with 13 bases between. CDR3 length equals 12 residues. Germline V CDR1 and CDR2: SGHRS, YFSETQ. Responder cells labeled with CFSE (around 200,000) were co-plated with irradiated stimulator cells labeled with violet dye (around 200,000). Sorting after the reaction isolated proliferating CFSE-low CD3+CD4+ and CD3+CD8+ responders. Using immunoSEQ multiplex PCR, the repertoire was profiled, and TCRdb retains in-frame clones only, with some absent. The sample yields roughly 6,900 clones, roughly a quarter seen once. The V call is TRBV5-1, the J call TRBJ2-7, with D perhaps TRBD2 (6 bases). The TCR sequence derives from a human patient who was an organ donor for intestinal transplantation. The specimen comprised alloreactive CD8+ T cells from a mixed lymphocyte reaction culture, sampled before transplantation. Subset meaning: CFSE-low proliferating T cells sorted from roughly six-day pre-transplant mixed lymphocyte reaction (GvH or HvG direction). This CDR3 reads CASSSIPGRQYF. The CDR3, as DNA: TGCGCCAGCAGCTCTATTCCCGGGAGGCAGTACTTC.